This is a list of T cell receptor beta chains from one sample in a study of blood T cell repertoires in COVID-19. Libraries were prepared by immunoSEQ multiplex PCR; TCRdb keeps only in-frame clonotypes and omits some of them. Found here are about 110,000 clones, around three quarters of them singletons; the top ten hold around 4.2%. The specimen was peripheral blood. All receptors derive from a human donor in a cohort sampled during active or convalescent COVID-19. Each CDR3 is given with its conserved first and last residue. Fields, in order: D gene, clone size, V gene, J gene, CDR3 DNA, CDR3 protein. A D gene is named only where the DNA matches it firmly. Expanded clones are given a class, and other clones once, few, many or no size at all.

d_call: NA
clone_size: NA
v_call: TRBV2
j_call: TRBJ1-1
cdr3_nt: TGTGCCAGCAGGGACTCAGAACTCGGCTCAGCTTTCTTT
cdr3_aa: CASRDSELGSAFF

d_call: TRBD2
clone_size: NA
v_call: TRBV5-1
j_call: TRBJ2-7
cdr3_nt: TGCGCCAGCAGCCCCGGCGGGAGGGCCGTCAACGAGCAGTACTTC
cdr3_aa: CASSPGGRAVNEQYF

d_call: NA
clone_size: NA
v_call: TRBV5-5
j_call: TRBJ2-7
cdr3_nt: TGTGCCAGCAGCACAACGGGGGTTTACGAGCAGTACTTC
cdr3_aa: CASSTTGVYEQYF

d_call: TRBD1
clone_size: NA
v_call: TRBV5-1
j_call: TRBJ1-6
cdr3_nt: TGCGCCAGCAGCTTGGCCGGGACAGGGCGTTCACCCCTCCACTTT
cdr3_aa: CASSLAGTGRSPLHF

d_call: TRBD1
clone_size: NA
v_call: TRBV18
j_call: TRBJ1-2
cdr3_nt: TGTGCCAGCTCACCACGGGGACAGGTCGAATATGGCTACACCTTC
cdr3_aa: CASSPRGQVEYGYTF

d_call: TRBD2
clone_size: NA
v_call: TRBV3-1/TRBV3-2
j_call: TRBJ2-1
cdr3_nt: TGTGCCAGCAGCCAATCACTAGCGGGAGGGGGTGAGCAGTTCTTC
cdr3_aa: CASSQSLAGGGEQFF

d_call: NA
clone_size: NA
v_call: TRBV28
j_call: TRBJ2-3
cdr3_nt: TGTGCCAGCAGTTTAGCGGGGGCCTTAGATACGCAGTATTTT
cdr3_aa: CASSLAGALDTQYF

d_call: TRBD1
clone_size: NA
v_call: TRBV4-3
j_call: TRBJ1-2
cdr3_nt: TGCGCCAGCAGCCAAGCTTGGGGGACAGTAAACTATGGCTACACCTTC
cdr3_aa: CASSQAWGTVNYGYTF

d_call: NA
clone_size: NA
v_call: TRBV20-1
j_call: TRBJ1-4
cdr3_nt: TGCAGTGCTTTCCGGGAGAAACTGTTTTTT
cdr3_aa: CSAFREKLFF

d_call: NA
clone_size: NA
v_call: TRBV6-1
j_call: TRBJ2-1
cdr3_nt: TGTGCCAGCAGTGAATGGACAGAATACAATGAGCAGTTCTTC
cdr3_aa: CASSEWTEYNEQFF

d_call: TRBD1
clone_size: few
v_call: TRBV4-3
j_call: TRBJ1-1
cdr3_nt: TGCGCCAGCAGCCAAGACTCACAGGGGCTGAACACTGAAGCTTTCTTT
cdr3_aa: CASSQDSQGLNTEAFF

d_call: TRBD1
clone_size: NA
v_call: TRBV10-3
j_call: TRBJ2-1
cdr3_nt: TGTGCCATCAGCCGGACAGGGGTCAGTGAGCAGTTCTTC
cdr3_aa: CAISRTGVSEQFF

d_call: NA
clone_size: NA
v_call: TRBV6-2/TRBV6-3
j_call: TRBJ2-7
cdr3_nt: TGTGCCAGCAGCGACTCGGACGAGCAGTACTTC
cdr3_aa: CASSDSDEQYF

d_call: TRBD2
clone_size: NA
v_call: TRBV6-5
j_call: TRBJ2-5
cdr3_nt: TGTGCCAGCAGTTACTCGGGCTGGGGCGGGGGAGAGACCCAGTACTTC
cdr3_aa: CASSYSGWGGGETQYF

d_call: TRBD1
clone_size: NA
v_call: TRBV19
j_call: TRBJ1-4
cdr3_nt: TGTGCCAGTAGCCCCAGGGGTCGGACAGGGAGGAATGAAAAACTGTTTTTT
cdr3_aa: CASSPRGRTGRNEKLFF

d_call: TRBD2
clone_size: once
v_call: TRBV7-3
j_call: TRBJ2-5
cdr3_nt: TGTGCCAGCAGCAAGGGACTAGCGGGAGCAGAGACCCAGTACTTC
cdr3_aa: CASSKGLAGAETQYF

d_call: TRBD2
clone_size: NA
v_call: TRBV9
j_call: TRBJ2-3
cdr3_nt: TGTGCCAGCAGCGTACAGTCTAGCGGGACAGATACGCAGTATTTT
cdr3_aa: CASSVQSSGTDTQYF

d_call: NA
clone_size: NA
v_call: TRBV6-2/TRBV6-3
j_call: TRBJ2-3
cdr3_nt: TGTGCCAGCAGTCACCTGCGCCTGGATACGCAGTATTTT
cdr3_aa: CASSHLRLDTQYF

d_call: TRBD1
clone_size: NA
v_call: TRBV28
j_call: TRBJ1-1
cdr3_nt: TGTGCCAGCACCACCGGAACAGGGGCGCCGAACACTGAAGCTTTCTTT
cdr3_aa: CASTTGTGAPNTEAFF

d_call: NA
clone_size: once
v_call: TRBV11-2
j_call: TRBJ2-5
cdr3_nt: TGTGCCAGCAGCTTAGATGGGGCCACCCAAGAGACCCAGTACTTC
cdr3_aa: CASSLDGATQETQYF

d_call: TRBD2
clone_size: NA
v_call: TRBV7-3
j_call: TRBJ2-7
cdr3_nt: TGTGCCAGCAGCCTTAGCGGGAGTACCCCCTACGAGCAGTACTTC
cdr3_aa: CASSLSGSTPYEQYF

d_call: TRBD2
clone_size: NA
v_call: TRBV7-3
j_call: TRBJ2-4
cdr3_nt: TGTGCCAGCAGCCCCCCGGGGGGAAACATTCAGTACTTC
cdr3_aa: CASSPPGGNIQYF

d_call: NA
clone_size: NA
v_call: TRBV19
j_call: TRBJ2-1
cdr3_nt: TGTGCCAGTAGTGCCGCTGGCCCCAGCTCCTACAATGAGCAGTTCTTC
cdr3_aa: CASSAAGPSSYNEQFF

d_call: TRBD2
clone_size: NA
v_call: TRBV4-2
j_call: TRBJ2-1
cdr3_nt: TGTGCCAGCAGCCACGGACTAGCGGGGGAGCAGTTCTTC
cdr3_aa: CASSHGLAGEQFF

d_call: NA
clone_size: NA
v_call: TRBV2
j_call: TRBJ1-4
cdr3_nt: TGTGCCAGCAGCGCCCAACCGAGACAGGCGGTCGAAAAACTGTTTTTT
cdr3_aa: CASSAQPRQAVEKLFF

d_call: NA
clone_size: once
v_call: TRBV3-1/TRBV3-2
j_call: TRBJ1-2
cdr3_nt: TGTGCCAGCAGCCCCGGATCAGGGGTTTCGTTCGGCTACACCTTC
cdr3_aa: CASSPGSGVSFGYTF

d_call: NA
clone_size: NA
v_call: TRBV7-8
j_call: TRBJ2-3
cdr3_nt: TGTGCCAGCAGCCCGGGGGCAGATACGCAGTATTTT
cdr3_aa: CASSPGADTQYF

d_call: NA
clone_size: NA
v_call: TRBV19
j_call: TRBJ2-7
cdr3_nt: TGTGCCAGTAGTATAAGGAGGGACGGACCCTACGAGCAGTACTTC
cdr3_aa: CASSIRRDGPYEQYF

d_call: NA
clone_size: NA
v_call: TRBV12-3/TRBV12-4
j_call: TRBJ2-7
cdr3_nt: TGTGCCAGCAGTTTTGGAGGGGTGAACGAGCAGTACTTC
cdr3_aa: CASSFGGVNEQYF

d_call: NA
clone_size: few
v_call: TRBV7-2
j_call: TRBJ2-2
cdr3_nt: TGTGCCAGCAGCTTAGGTCTAACCACCGGGGAGCTGTTTTTT
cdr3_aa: CASSLGLTTGELFF

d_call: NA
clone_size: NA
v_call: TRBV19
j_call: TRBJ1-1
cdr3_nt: TGTGCCACCAATCTGAGAGGGAACCTGAACACTGAAGCTTTCTTT
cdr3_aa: CATNLRGNLNTEAFF

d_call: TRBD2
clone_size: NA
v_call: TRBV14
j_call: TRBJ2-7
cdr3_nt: TGTGCCAGCAGCCAAGATGTGCTAGCGGGTGAAACTTTC
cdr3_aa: CASSQDVLAGETF

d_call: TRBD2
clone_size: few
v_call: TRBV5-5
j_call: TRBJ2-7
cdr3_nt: TGTGCCAGCAGCTTGGGAGGGCTAGCGGGGGTCCCGCGGGGGCAGTACTTC
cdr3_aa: CASSLGGLAGVPRGQYF

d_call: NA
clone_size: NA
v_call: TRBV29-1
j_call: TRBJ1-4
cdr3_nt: TGCAGCGTTGCGGGGGGTCAAAAACTGTTTTTT
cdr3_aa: CSVAGGQKLFF

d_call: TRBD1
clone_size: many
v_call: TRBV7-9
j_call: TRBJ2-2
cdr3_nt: TGTGCCAGCAGCTCCGGACAGGGTTTTTACACCGGGGAGCTGTTTTTT
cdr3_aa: CASSSGQGFYTGELFF

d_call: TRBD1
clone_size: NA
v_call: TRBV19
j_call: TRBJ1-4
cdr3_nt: TGTGCCAGTACGCCCACCGGGACAGGAAATGAAAAACTGTTTTTT
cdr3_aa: CASTPTGTGNEKLFF

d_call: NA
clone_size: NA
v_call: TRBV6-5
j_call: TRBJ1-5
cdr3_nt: TGTGCCAGCAGTTTAGAGGCAGGCAATCAGCCCCAGCATTTT
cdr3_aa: CASSLEAGNQPQHF

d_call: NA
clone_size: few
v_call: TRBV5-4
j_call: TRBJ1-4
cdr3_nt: TGTGCCAGCAGCTCGGGGGGAGTCGGGGAAAAACTGTTTTTT
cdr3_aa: CASSSGGVGEKLFF

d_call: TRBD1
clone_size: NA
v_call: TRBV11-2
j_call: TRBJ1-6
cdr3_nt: TGTGCCAGCAGCCCGGGACAGGGTAATTCACCCCTCCACTTT
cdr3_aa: CASSPGQGNSPLHF

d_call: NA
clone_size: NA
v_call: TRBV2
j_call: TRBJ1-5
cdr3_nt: TGTGCCAGCAGAGCAGGGTCCAATCAGCCCCAGCATTTT
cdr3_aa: CASRAGSNQPQHF

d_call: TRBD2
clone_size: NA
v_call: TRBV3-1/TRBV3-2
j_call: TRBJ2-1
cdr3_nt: TGTGCCAGCAGTCCTCGTGGGACTAGCTCATACAATGAGCAGTTCTTC
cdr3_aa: CASSPRGTSSYNEQFF

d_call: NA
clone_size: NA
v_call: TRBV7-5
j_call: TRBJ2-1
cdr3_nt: TGTGCCAGAAGCACCGGGACAAACAATGAGCAGTTCTTC
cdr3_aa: CARSTGTNNEQFF

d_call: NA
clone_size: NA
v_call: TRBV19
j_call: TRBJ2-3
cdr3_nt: TGTGCCAGTGGCCACTCTAGCAGGGGAGATACGCAGTATTTT
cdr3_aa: CASGHSSRGDTQYF

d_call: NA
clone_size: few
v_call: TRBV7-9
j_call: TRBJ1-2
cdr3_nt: TGTGCCAGCAGCTTACGCGTCTCTAACTATGGCTACACCTTC
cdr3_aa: CASSLRVSNYGYTF

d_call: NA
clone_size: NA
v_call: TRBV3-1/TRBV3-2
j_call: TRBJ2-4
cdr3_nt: TGTGCCAGCAGCCAACGGAATAGCCTCAAAAACATTCAGTACTTC
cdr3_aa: CASSQRNSLKNIQYF

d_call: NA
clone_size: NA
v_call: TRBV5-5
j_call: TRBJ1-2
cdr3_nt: TGTGCCAGCAGCCCGGACAGATTTTATGGCTACACCTTC
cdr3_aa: CASSPDRFYGYTF

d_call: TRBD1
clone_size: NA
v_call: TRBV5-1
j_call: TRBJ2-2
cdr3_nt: TGCGCCACAGGGACAGCCAACACCGGGGAGCTGTTTTTT
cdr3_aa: CATGTANTGELFF

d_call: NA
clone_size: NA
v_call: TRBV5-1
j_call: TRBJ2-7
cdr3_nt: TGCGCCAGCAGCTTGGTACAGGGCTACGAGCAGTACTTC
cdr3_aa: CASSLVQGYEQYF

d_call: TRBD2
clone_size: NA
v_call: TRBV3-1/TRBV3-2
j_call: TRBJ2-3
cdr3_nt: TGTGCCAGCAGCCAAGGATCGGGGGGGCGCGGAGATACGCAGTATTTT
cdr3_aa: CASSQGSGGRGDTQYF

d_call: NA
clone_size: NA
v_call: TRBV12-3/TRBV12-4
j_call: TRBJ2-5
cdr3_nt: TGTGCCAGCAGTAGGGCCTGGAGGGAGACCCAGTACTTC
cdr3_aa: CASSRAWRETQYF

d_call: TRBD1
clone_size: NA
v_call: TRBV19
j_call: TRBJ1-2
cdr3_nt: TGTGCCAGTAGTTCCCGGACAGGGGACTATGGCTACACCTTC
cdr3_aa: CASSSRTGDYGYTF

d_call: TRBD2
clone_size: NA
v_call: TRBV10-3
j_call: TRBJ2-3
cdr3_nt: TGTGCCATCAGTAAGACTAGCGGAGTCACAGATACGCAGTATTTT
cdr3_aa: CAISKTSGVTDTQYF

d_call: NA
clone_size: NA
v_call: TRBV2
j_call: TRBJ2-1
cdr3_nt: TGTGCCAGCAGGGATGGGGTAGGGGTCAATGAGCAGTTCTTC
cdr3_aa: CASRDGVGVNEQFF

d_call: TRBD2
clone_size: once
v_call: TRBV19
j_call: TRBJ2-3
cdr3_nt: TGTGCCAGTAGTCCAACGGCGCTAGCGGGAGTTACAGATACGCAGTATTTT
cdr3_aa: CASSPTALAGVTDTQYF

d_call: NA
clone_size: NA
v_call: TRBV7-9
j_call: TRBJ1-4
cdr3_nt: TGTGCCAGCAGCTTCAGGTGGGAAAAACTGTTTTTT
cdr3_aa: CASSFRWEKLFF

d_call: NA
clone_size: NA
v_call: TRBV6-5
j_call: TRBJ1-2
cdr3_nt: TGTGCCAGCTCAAACACGCCGGGGACAAGGGGGGGCTACACCTTC
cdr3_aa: CASSNTPGTRGGYTF

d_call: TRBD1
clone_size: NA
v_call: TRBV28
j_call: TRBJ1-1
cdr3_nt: TGTGCCAGCAGGGGAAGACAGGGTGAAGCTTTCTTT
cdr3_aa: CASRGRQGEAFF